This T cell receptor beta chain is drawn from a study of blood T cell repertoires in COVID-19 (dated by TCRdb to between 2020 and 2021). A note on the overall study: Collaborator samples came from the United States, Italy and Spain and covered acute and convalescent phases of COVID-19. The dataset comprised deeply sampled blood TCRbeta repertoires from subjects exposed to, actively infected with, or recovered from COVID-19. The repertoires were released in a freely available public database meant as a resource for research on the immune response to SARS-CoV-2. Where available, HLA class I and class II types were obtained from metadata supplied by the sample provider rather than from assay-based typing. Samples were obtained from the ongoing ImmuneRACE study (first 160 participants) and from approximately 1,200 subjects provided by 6 global collaborators. The prospective study material was composed of cDNA or gDNA derived from T cells, B-cell-depleted T cells, or PBMCs. The sample metadata nearly always contained a de-identified subject ID, COVID-19 status, age in years and sex. What the work shows at the level of the full study, not this receptor alone: The amount of clinical and demographic metadata varied by source and participant and was provided uncurated.

For this clone: The antigen this receptor binds is unknown. At one of its ends the junction is not consistent with the germline gene, which may arise from a read error.

The germline V gene supplies CDR1 SGHAT and CDR2 FQNNGV. From the cysteine up to the phenylalanine, the CDR3 has a length of 16 residues. Only CDR3 DNA remains: 48 bases, in frame from the first base. Each collaborating institution followed its own protocols to collect whole blood in K2EDTA tubes. For TCRbeta analysis, collaborators shipped samples in one of three forms: frozen whole blood, isolated PBMCs, or DNA extracted from either of those sample types. TCRbeta CDR3 regions were amplified from genomic DNA using the immunoSEQ Assay, a bias-controlled multiplex PCR. In the authors' own workflow: Nucleated cell counts per sample were estimated from amplification of reference gene primers within the assay. To quantify the absolute abundance of each unique TCRbeta CDR3 rearrangement, sequence reads were collapsed and filtered. For each sample, productive Simpson clonality was calculated as the square root of Simpson's diversity index across productive rearrangements. What TCRdb holds here is the immuneACCESS table cut down to in-frame rearrangements. Part of the clones is not present; checked against another copy, under half of the missing clones reflect an unresolved V gene, and the others are unexplained. V and J calls and clone size are as listed in that table; D and trimming were resolved from the DNA. The sample table holds roughly 67,000 clones, of which approximately 88% were seen once. The top ten constitute around 1.3% of the sample.

Sequenced sample: peripheral blood. This chain is built from TRBV11-2 and TRBJ2-1; TRBD2 agrees with 8 junctional bases. The receptor comes from a woman aged 60-75 years with acute or convalescent COVID-19. The DNA reads as follows: TGTGCCAGCAGCTTAGTCCTCTGGACTAGCTACGATGAGCAGTTCTTC. It translates as CASSLVLWTSYDEQFF.